A selection of T cell receptor beta chains follows, all from one sample in a study of blood T cells in healthy people across ages. MiXCR, run by TCRdb on the 5' RACE reads, gives a single entry per CDR3 protein. The repertoire includes about 670,000 distinct CDR3 sequences, 52% of them detected once, and roughly 14% sits in the top ten. The sequenced sample consisted of blood. These receptors originate from a woman aged 80 or older in good health. CDR3s include the opening cysteine and the closing phenylalanine or tryptophan. The D gene is left open where the match is weak. Where a row states a size, it is once, few, many or the class of an expanded clone; other rows omit it.

TRBD2	TRBV20-1	TRBJ2-3	few	CSARDGSGGTPSTDTQYF	TGCAGTGCTAGAGATGGCAGCGGGGGGACCCCGAGCACAGATACGCAGTATTTT
TRBD2	TRBV7-2	TRBJ2-5	.	CASSSPGTSKYF	TGTGCCAGCAGCTCACCCGGGACTAGCAAGTACTTC
TRBD2	TRBV27	TRBJ2-5	many	CASSLSRQRGETQYF	TGTGCCAGCAGTTTATCACGCCAGCGGGGGGAGACCCAGTACTTC
.	TRBV5-6	TRBJ2-1	.	CASRPRAGGYNEQFF	TGTGCCAGCAGGCCCCGGGCCGGCGGCTACAATGAGCAGTTCTTC
TRBD2	TRBV27	TRBJ2-1	once	CASSLSSGGVYNEQFF	TGTGCCAGCAGTTTATCGAGCGGGGGAGTGTACAATGAGCAGTTCTTC
TRBD2	TRBV20-1	TRBJ2-3	few	CSASGTSGVKRTDTQYF	TGCAGTGCCTCCGGGACTAGCGGGGTAAAACGCACAGATACGCAGTATTTT
.	TRBV28	TRBJ2-6	many	CAWLVANVLTF	TGTGCCTGGCTTGTAGCCAACGTCCTGACTTTC
.	TRBV20-1	TRBJ2-3	.	CSAREVGRDTQYF	TGCAGTGCTAGAGAGGTGGGGCGAGATACGCAGTATTTT
.	TRBV25-1	TRBJ2-1	.	CASTDLVLNEQFF	TGTGCCAGCACGGACCTCGTCCTCAATGAGCAGTTCTTC
.	TRBV4-1	TRBJ2-5	.	CASSRLQGMGETQYF	TGCGCCAGCAGCCGTCTTCAGGGGATGGGAGAGACCCAGTACTTC
.	TRBV3-1	TRBJ2-1	many	CASSSHVGSSYNEQFF	TGTGCCAGCAGCAGTCACGTGGGAAGCTCCTACAATGAGCAGTTCTTC
.	TRBV6-2/TRBV6-3	TRBJ1-3	.	CASREDAGAGNTIYF	TGTGCCAGCAGGGAGGACGCAGGTGCTGGAAACACCATATATTTT
.	TRBV4-2	TRBJ1-2	.	CASSQDGVYNYGYTF	TGTGCCAGCAGCCAAGATGGGGTATACAACTATGGCTACACCTTC
.	TRBV6-2/TRBV6-3	TRBJ1-2	.	CASSPDTFGYTF	TGTGCCAGCAGCCCGGACACGTTTGGCTACACCTTC
.	TRBV9	TRBJ2-1	many	CASSALSQGWREQFF	TGTGCCAGCAGCGCGTTATCACAGGGCTGGCGGGAGCAGTTCTTC
.	TRBV20-1	TRBJ1-4	.	CSAVRGSNEKLFF	TGCAGTGCTGTTCGGGGATCTAATGAAAAACTGTTTTTT
.	TRBV5-1	TRBJ2-7	many	CASSRDGSYEQYF	TGCGCCAGCAGTCGGGACGGCTCCTACGAGCAGTACTTC
.	TRBV25-1	TRBJ2-1	.	CASSYQGLDNEQFF	TGTGCCAGCAGTTATCAGGGACTCGACAATGAGCAGTTCTTC
.	TRBV6-5	TRBJ2-5	.	CATHFMGTETQYF	TGTGCCACCCACTTTATGGGTACGGAGACCCAGTACTTC
TRBD1	TRBV4-1	TRBJ2-5	.	CASSQGQGEQETQYF	TGCGCCAGCAGCCAGGGACAGGGCGAACAAGAGACCCAGTACTTC
.	TRBV5-6	TRBJ1-5	.	CASSLAGYRNQPQHF	TGTGCCAGCAGCTTGGCAGGGTACCGCAATCAGCCCCAGCATTTT
.	TRBV9	TRBJ2-7	.	CASSVDPGTYEQYF	TGTGCCAGCAGCGTAGATCCGGGGACCTACGAGCAGTACTTC
.	TRBV20-1	TRBJ2-1	.	CSARGAGNEQFF	TGCAGTGCTAGGGGGGCAGGAAATGAGCAGTTCTTC
.	TRBV5-1	TRBJ2-7	few	CASSLNSRESSLGYEQYF	TGCGCCAGCAGCCTGAACTCCCGGGAGAGTTCCCTAGGCTACGAGCAGTACTTC
TRBD1	TRBV9	TRBJ2-5	many	CASSVGQGIETQYF	TGTGCCAGCAGCGTCGGACAGGGAATAGAGACCCAGTACTTC
.	TRBV5-1	TRBJ2-3	.	CASSWEGADTQYF	TGCGCCAGCAGCTGGGAGGGGGCGGATACGCAGTATTTT
.	TRBV10-3	TRBJ1-2	once	CAIRPREGGDGCTF	TGTGCCATCAGGCCCAGGGAGGGTGGCGATGGCTGCACCTTC
.	TRBV19	TRBJ2-5	.	CASSLDSEETQYF	TGTGCCAGTAGTCTTGACTCCGAAGAGACCCAGTACTTC
.	TRBV10-3	TRBJ2-7	many	CADGRDKAYEQYF	TGTGCGGACGGCCGGGACAAAGCCTACGAGCAGTACTTC
TRBD2	TRBV7-2	TRBJ2-1	many	CASSLVYGTSGGSNEQFF	TGTGCCAGCAGCTTAGTTTATGGGACTAGCGGGGGTAGCAATGAGCAGTTCTTC
TRBD1	TRBV5-1	TRBJ2-7	.	CASSPGQPSYEQYF	TGCGCCAGCAGTCCGGGACAGCCTTCCTACGAGCAGTACTTC
.	TRBV5-1	TRBJ2-3	many	CASSLELDTQYF	TGCGCCAGCAGCCTGGAGTTGGATACGCAGTATTTT
.	TRBV16	TRBJ1-5	few	CASSQSDGWVSNQPQHF	TGTGCCAGCAGCCAATCAGATGGATGGGTTAGCAATCAGCCCCAGCATTTT
TRBD2	TRBV9	TRBJ2-3	many	CASSASSGPSTDTQYF	TGTGCCAGCAGCGCATCTAGCGGTCCTAGCACAGATACGCAGTATTTT
TRBD1	TRBV24-1	TRBJ2-1	.	CAPSDLAGRPGTGVNEQFF	TGTGCCCCCAGTGATTTAGCGGGTAGACCCGGGACAGGGGTGAATGAGCAGTTCTTC
TRBD2	TRBV24-1	TRBJ2-3	.	CATSDRTSYFTDTQYF	TGTGCCACCAGTGACCGGACTAGCTATTTCACAGATACGCAGTATTTT
.	TRBV6-6	TRBJ2-7	many	CASSSLGSYEQYF	TGTGCCAGCAGCTCTCTGGGCTCCTACGAGCAGTACTTC
.	TRBV7-2	TRBJ1-1	.	CASSFSTVNTEAFF	TGTGCCAGCAGCTTCTCTACAGTGAACACTGAAGCTTTCTTT
.	TRBV12-3/TRBV12-4	TRBJ1-2	many	CASSVSRGTNYGYTF	TGTGCCAGCAGTGTATCCAGGGGTACTAACTATGGCTACACCTTC
.	TRBV29-1	TRBJ2-6	.	CSVVGDHSGANVLTF	TGCAGCGTTGTCGGGGATCACTCTGGGGCCAACGTCCTGACTTTC
.	TRBV6-8	TRBJ2-3	.	CTSSYSRGLTDTQYF	TGTACCAGTAGTTACTCGCGGGGTCTCACAGATACGCAGTATTTT
TRBD1	TRBV9	TRBJ2-7	.	CASSVAYRGDEQYF	TGTGCCAGCAGCGTAGCTTACAGGGGGGACGAGCAGTACTTC
.	TRBV6-5	TRBJ1-2	many	CASSYSRRGPYGYTF	TGTGCCAGCAGTTACTCGAGGAGAGGCCCCTATGGCTACACCTTC
TRBD1	TRBV29-1	TRBJ1-1	.	CSAKRQGETEAFF	TGCAGCGCTAAAAGACAGGGGGAAACTGAAGCTTTCTTT
TRBD1	TRBV4-1	TRBJ2-4	many	CASSQEQGAVQVAKNIQYF	TGCGCCAGCAGCCAAGAACAGGGGGCCGTCCAGGTAGCCAAAAACATTCAGTACTTC
.	TRBV5-1	TRBJ2-1	many	CASSFSAASYNEQFF	TGCGCCAGCAGCTTTTCGGCGGCCTCCTACAATGAGCAGTTCTTC
TRBD1	TRBV29-1	TRBJ2-1	.	CSETSGTGAYNEQFF	TGCAGCGAAACTTCAGGGACAGGGGCCTACAATGAGCAGTTCTTC
TRBD2	TRBV9	TRBJ2-7	.	CASSRSPTSDNEQYF	TGCGCCAGCAGCCGTTCCCCTACTAGCGACAACGAGCAGTACTTC
TRBD2	TRBV3-1	TRBJ2-1	few	CASSQGTSRYNEQFF	TGTGCCAGCAGCCAGGGGACTAGCAGATACAATGAGCAGTTCTTC
TRBD2	TRBV15	TRBJ2-3	.	CATSRELAGSTDTQYF	TGTGCCACCAGCAGAGAACTAGCGGGGAGCACAGATACGCAGTATTTT